These 17 T cell receptor beta chains share one sample of origin, sequenced in a study of cytomegalovirus exposure and HLA in healthy donors. Vbeta (60) and Jbeta (13) primers were used in the PCR. Assay used: immunoSEQ multiplex PCR; TCRdb lists only in-frame clones, some missing. This sample has around 200,000 clones, with roughly 68% found just once. Material for sequencing was PBMCs. Receptor source: a man aged 35 to 55 in good health and CMV-seropositive.

V gene TRBV19 combines with J gene TRBJ1-1, with D maybe TRBD1 (5 bases). Germline lookup yields CDR1 LNHDA and CDR2 SQIVND (reference sequence). CDR3 length: 14 residues. V was clipped by 2 bases and J by 6 bases, with 13 bases between them. The CDR3 DNA is TGTGCCAGTAGTATAAGACAGCTCGGCTCTGAAGCTTTCTTT. Its protein is CASSIRQLGSEAFF.

This rearrangement joins TRBV4-1 to TRBJ1-2, with a possible D match to TRBD1 (6 bases). The CDR3 sequence is 16 residues long. Germline-derived CDR1 and CDR2 are MGHRA and YSYEKL. The germline V and J ends were trimmed by 0 bases and 8 bases, with 19 bases remaining between them. The CDR3 loop reads CASSQDWGHASRGYTF. The CDR3 coding sequence is TGCGCCAGCAGCCAAGATTGGGGACATGCTTCTCGGGGCTACACCTTC.

The genes are TRBV6-1 and TRBJ1-5; D is perhaps TRBD1 (6 bases). Per germline, CDR1 MNHNS and CDR2 SASEGT. There are 15 residues in the CDR3. Trimming cost V 10 bases and J 1 base, with 17 bases left between them. The CDR3 reads CATITGTWSNQPQHF. Here the CDR3 DNA reads TGTGCCACGATCACAGGGACATGGAGCAATCAGCCCCAGCATTTT.

This rearrangement joins TRBV5-1 to TRBJ2-7; 8 bases are a match to TRBD1. Trimming cost V 1 base and J 5 bases; bases outside gene matches: 8. CDR3 length: 15 amino acids. CDR1 and CDR2 (germline): SGHRS, YFSETQ. For the CDR3, the DNA is TGCGCCAGCAGCTTGTTGGCGACAGGGGCCCACGAGCAGTACTTC. It codes for CASSLLATGAHEQYF.

This clone has a handful of counts. This rearrangement joins TRBV14 to TRBJ1-1, with D possibly being TRBD1 (6 bases). V shed 4 bases and J shed 3 bases, with 15 bases lying between them. CDR1 and CDR2 from the germline V gene are SGHDN and FVKESK. The CDR3 runs to 15 residues. This chain's CDR3 is CASSLRGYGDTEAFF. CDR3 DNA sequence: TGTGCCAGCAGCCTCAGGGGTTACGGCGACACTGAAGCTTTCTTT.

This clone was found once. The J gene is TRBJ1-5, the V gene TRBV4-2; D may be TRBD1 (5 bases). V lost 3 bases to trimming and J lost 7 bases, with 10 bases between them. Germline assignment: CDR1 LGHNA and CDR2 YNFKEQ. The CDR3 loop spans 13 amino acids. The CDR3 DNA reads TGTGCCAGCAGCCATGACCAGGGACAGCCCCAGCATTTT. Encoded protein: CASSHDQGQPQHF.

The sample holds a few counts of this clone. The chain links TRBV6-5 to TRBJ2-5; D possibly corresponds to TRBD2 (6 bases). The germline V gene has CDR1 MNHEY and CDR2 SVGAGI. Trimming left V 8 bases short and J 4 bases short, with 20 bases between. The CDR3 runs to 15 residues. The CDR3 sequence is CASSFPGGSTETQYF. CDR3 DNA: TGTGCCAGCTCCTTTCCCGGGGGATCAACAGAGACCCAGTACTTC.

J is TRBJ2-2 and V is TRBV10-3, with 13 bases matching TRBD2. The CDR3 extends over 16 amino acids. V lost 10 bases to trimming and J lost 0 bases; unmatched junction nucleotides: 5. Germline V gene sequence: CDR1 ENHRY, CDR2 SYGVKD. CDR3 in DNA: TGTGCCAGCTCCGGGACTAGCGGGGCGAACACCGGGGAGCTGTTTTTT. This sequence encodes CASSGTSGANTGELFF.

The CDR3 loop is CASSIGQGASYEQYF. In DNA, the CDR3 is TGTGCCAGCAGCATTGGACAGGGGGCTTCGTACGAGCAGTACTTC. V and J are TRBV7-6 and TRBJ2-7; 11 bases fit TRBD1. This CDR3 spans 15 amino acids. The germline gives CDR1 SGHVS, CDR2 FNYEAQ. V was pared by 5 bases and J by 4 bases, with 7 bases of the junction left unmatched.

This rearrangement joins TRBV4-1 to TRBJ2-7, with D uncertain. Trimming cost V 0 bases and J 2 bases, with 8 bases left between them. In germline, CDR1 is MGHRA, CDR2 YSYEKL. This CDR3 spans 14 amino acids. The DNA for the CDR3 is TGCGCCAGCAGCCAAGATTCAGTTACCTACGAGCAGTACTTC. It specifies CASSQDSVTYEQYF.

The chain has TRBV9 and TRBJ1-2; unclear D gene. The V end was cut by 2 bases, the J end by 4 bases, with 12 bases between. This CDR3 region has 14 residues. Germline lookup yields CDR1 SGDLS and CDR2 YYNGEE. Written as DNA, the CDR3 is TGTGCCAGCAGCGTGATGTCCGGGAGCTATGGCTACACCTTC. It encodes CASSVMSGSYGYTF.

The gene calls are TRBV5-1 and TRBJ2-3, with 8 bases aligning to TRBD1. V shed 3 bases, J shed 2 bases, and the junction held 11 bases outside the gene matches. Germline values: CDR1 SGHRS, CDR2 YFSETQ. The CDR3 is 17 amino acids. The CDR3 loop is CASSWKWTGSNTDTQYF. CDR3 nucleotide sequence: TGCGCCAGCAGCTGGAAGTGGACAGGGAGTAACACAGATACGCAGTATTTT.

The J gene is TRBJ2-7, the V gene TRBV2; 9 bases are a match to TRBD1. The J segment lost 6 bases and the V segment lost 5 bases, leaving 8 bases of the junction unmatched. CDR1 and CDR2 from the germline V gene are SNHLY and FYNNEI. The CDR3 is 14 amino acids. CDR3 residues: CASSPGQGSVEQYF. In DNA, the CDR3 is TGTGCCAGCAGTCCAGGACAGGGGTCCGTCGAGCAGTACTTC.

This sequence joins TRBV11-2 and TRBJ1-1; a weak D match, TRBD1 (6 bases). This CDR3 has 15 amino acids. The germline gives CDR1 SGHAT, CDR2 FQNNGV. V lost 4 bases, J lost 0 bases, and 12 bases lay in between. CDR3 sequence (DNA): TGTGCCAGCAGCTCCGGACAGATTATGAACACTGAAGCTTTCTTT. Residues: CASSSGQIMNTEAFF.

The chain recombines TRBV11-3 with TRBJ2-1, with TRBD1 identical over 7 bases. V trimming: 5 bases; J trimming: 0 bases; junction bases outside the gene matches: 4. The CDR3 is 15 residues long. The germline gives CDR1 SGHNT, CDR2 YENEEA. In DNA form, the CDR3 reads TGTGCCAGCAGCAACAGGGACAGCTCCTACAATGAGCAGTTCTTC. Its protein product is CASSNRDSSYNEQFF. The complete variable domain, with remaining parts taken from reference TRBV11-3 and TRBJ2-1, reads EAGVVQSPRYKIIEKKQPVAFWCNPISGHNTLYWYLQNLGQGPELLIRYENEEAVDDSQLPKDRFSAERLKGVDSTLKIQPAELGDSAVYLCASSNRDSSYNEQFFGPGTRLTVL.

The chain employs TRBV7-3 and TRBJ2-1; D is perhaps TRBD2 (6 bases). V shed 1 base and J shed 5 bases, with 9 bases lying between them. CDR1 SGHTA and CDR2 FQGTGA come from the germline V gene. The CDR3 runs 14 residues. The CDR3 bases are TGTGCCAGCAGCTTAAAGGCGGGACACAATGAGCAGTTCTTC. The encoded protein is CASSLKAGHNEQFF.

The rearrangement joins TRBV13 to TRBJ1-3; D gene ambiguous. Germline CDR1 PRHDT, CDR2 FYEKMQ (reference sequence). Trimming removed 0 bases at V and 2 bases at J, with 8 bases between. The CDR3 is made up of 15 amino acids. In nucleotides, the CDR3 is TGTGCCAGCAGCTTAGGTGGAGCAACTGGAAACACCATATATTTT. It is translated as CASSLGGATGNTIYF.